The T cell receptor beta chain under discussion was sequenced for a study of blood T cell repertoires in COVID-19. Study as a whole: Italy, Spain and the United States were the sources of the convalescent and acute COVID-19 samples. T cells, B-cell-depleted T cells, or PBMCs supplied cDNA or gDNA.

The authors' processing: Amplifying reference gene primers gave estimates of nucleated cell counts. This table comes from immunoSEQ multiplex PCR, and its TCRdb copy is limited to in-frame clones, with some not included. V and J calls and clone size are as listed in that table; D and trimming were resolved from the DNA. Of 200,000 or so clones in the sample, approximately 80% were seen once. The V and J ends lost 5 bases and 8 bases respectively, with 19 bases between them. There are 15 residues in the CDR3. Germline V lookup: CDR1 MNHEY, CDR2 SVGEGT. The genes are TRBV6-2 or TRBV6-3 and TRBJ1-5; tentatively, D is TRBD1 (5 bases). The sequence was obtained from a human donor with acute or convalescent COVID-19. The donor label of this sample is uncertain. Sequencing was carried out using peripheral blood. The CDR3, as DNA: TGTGCCAGCAGTCAAACGCGGGGGTTGGGAGAGCCCCAGCATTTT. Translating it yields CASSQTRGLGEPQHF.